This T cell receptor beta chain is from a study of T cell clonotyping in hematopoietic cell transplantation. Overall study: Cytoreduction preceded collection of pretransplant recipient samples.

General study findings and limits: Few recipient clonotypes overlapped donors; over 95% were de novo at given depth. Recipient TCR diversity dropped after transplant; expanded clonotypes rose from day 30 to 180.

The germline CDR1 and CDR2 sequences are MNHNS and SASEGT. Trimming took 3 bases from V and 6 from J; bases not matched to a gene: 11. The CDR3 contains 15 residues. Time point denoted: recipient sample about 28 days before transplant, after cytoreduction. Samples: about 28 days before transplant, then days 30, 100 and 180 after. Concerning this clone itself: Its antigen is unknown.

This table comes from immunoSEQ multiplex PCR, and its TCRdb copy is limited to in-frame clones, with some not included. Seen here are about 36,000 clones, over 85% observed once, and the top ten hold around 1.5%. The genes are TRBV6-1 and TRBJ2-7; 7 bases are a match to TRBD1. The specimen comprised peripheral blood mononuclear cells, sampled before stem cell transplant. The sequence derives from a man in his forties with chronic myeloid leukemia. Some clones in this sample may be carry-over from other donors' samples. CDR3 sequence: CASSDYGTDVREQYF. CDR3 coding DNA: TGTGCCAGCAGTGATTACGGGACAGACGTTCGCGAGCAGTACTTC.